Below, one T cell receptor (beta chain) is given with its context. This clone came up once. Its antigen specificity is not known. One base away there is no much larger clone; base qualities are not given. The CDR3 regions of human TCRbeta chains were analyzed by immunosequencing. As for how the authors treated the data: Repertoire TCRs were checked for matches against a reference library of SARS-CoV-2-specific TCRs that had been generated using the MIRA antigen-specificity platform. Breadth was defined as the fraction of unique TCRs that were SARS-CoV-2-associated, and depth was defined as the fraction of total T cells that were SARS-CoV-2-associated. Using the MIRA data, every spike-specific TCR was mapped to the spike region that the TCR reacted to and assigned to either a CD4 or a CD8 class. Log10-transformed breadth and depth values were compared by one-way ANOVA with Sidak's multiple comparisons tests. TCRdb stores this immuneACCESS table with in-frame sequences only. Part of the clones is absent; in the studies checked, under half of the shortfall reflects unresolved V genes, and no reason is known for the rest. V, J and clone size were drawn from that table, and D and trimming were deduced from the DNA. The table for this sample lists 150,000 or so clones; 88% of them were counted only once. Together, the top ten hold around 2.2% of the sample.

The sample belongs to a study of T cell responses to AZD1222 COVID-19 vaccine listed by TCRdb under 2021. A note on the overall study: AZD1222 recipients whose second dose came at about 4 weeks and those whose second dose came at about 12 weeks were combined into one group, since spike-specific TCR depth and breadth did not differ between the two schedules. A total of 233 trial participants underwent TCR sequencing, of whom about 200 had received two doses of AZD1222 and 26 had received two doses of the MenACWY control vaccine. Enrollment into the trials was organized by age into subgroups of 18-55, 56-69 and 70-plus years, and those subgroups contained approximately 160, 26 and 62 TCR-sequenced participants, respectively. Broader findings and caveats from the paper: The 56-69-year group was small, and its depth increase did not reach significance, likely because of low power. CD4 TCRs associated with the vaccine covered the entire spike protein, and the dominant responses were in regions 160-218 and 743-854. Nearly half of unique spike-specific TCRs reportedly recognized epitopes outside regions mutated in the B.1.351 and B.1.1.7 variants. Participants were mostly white British and included more females than males, and it was suggested by the authors that clonal diversity may have been underestimated. After two AZD1222 doses, spike-specific TCR breadth and depth were significantly higher than at day 0 and than in MenACWY recipients. Conclusions about previously exposed vaccinees are limited because only six or seven AZD1222 recipients were SARS-CoV-2 seropositive at baseline. Because no day 14 peak-response samples were available, the repertoires could be characterized only after the peak T cell response.

The time point label corresponds to: baseline before first vaccination. Vaccinee samples were obtained from the UK trials COV001 and COV002, which included a single-blind randomized controlled phase 2/3 trial of AZD1222 (ChAdOx1 nCoV-19) in healthy adults. For TCRbeta chain sequencing, PBMC samples were collected from trial participants at day 0 and at day 28 after the second dose. V has 9 bases trimmed and J has 1 base trimmed; junction bases matching no gene number 17. From a lookup of the germline V gene (reference sequence), CDR1 and CDR2 are LNHDA and SQIVND. The CDR3 runs 17 residues from the cysteine to the phenylalanine. The read is trimmed to its CDR3 DNA, 51 bases read in frame from base 1.

The rearranged chain carries TRBV19 and TRBJ2-7, and TRBD1 matches 8 of the central bases. This clonotype originated in an adult in good health. The sample consisted of peripheral blood, taken on day 0 of AZD1222 vaccination. The nucleotide sequence reads TGTGCCAGGTGGGGGGACAGGTACCCTCATGCGTCCTACGAGCAGTACTTC. It translates as CARWGDRYPHASYEQYF. The reference TRBV19 and TRBJ2-7 proteins fill in what lies around the CDR3, so the full variable domain reads DGGITQSPKYLFRKEGQNVTLSCEQNLNHDAMYWYRQDPGQGLRLIYYSQIVNDFQKGDIAEGYSVSREKKESFPLTVTSAQKNPTAFYLCARWGDRYPHASYEQYFGPGTRLTVT.